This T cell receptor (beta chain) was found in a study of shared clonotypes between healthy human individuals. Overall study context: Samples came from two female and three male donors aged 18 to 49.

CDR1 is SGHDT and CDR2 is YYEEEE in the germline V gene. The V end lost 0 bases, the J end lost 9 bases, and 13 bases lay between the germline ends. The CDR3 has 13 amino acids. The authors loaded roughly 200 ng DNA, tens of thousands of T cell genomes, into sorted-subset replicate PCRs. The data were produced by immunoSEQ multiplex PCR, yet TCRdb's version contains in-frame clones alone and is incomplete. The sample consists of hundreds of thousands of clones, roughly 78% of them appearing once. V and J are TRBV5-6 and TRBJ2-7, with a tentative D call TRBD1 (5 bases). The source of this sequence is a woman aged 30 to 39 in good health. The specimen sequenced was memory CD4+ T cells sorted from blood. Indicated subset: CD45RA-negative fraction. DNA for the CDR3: TGTGCCAGCAGCTTGGGACAGACGACTGGGCAGTACTTC. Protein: CASSLGQTTGQYF.